Each of the 2 T cell receptor beta chains below was sequenced from the same sample in a study of shared clonotypes between healthy human individuals. Measured with immunoSEQ multiplex PCR; TCRdb has only the in-frame clones, and not every one. The profile shows about 1.5 million clones, 95% to 99% of them singletons. Sample: naive CD4+ T cells sorted from blood. Subset defined: CD45RA+ positively selected. The receptors originated from a man aged 30-40 years in good health.

Comment on this clone: The identical CDR3 is also encoded by other nucleotide sequences in the sample. This chain links TRBV7-2 with TRBJ2-5, with D unresolved. Germline CDR1 SGHTA, CDR2 FQGNSA. Trimming shortened V by 5 bases and J by 2 bases, and 6 bases separated the two germline ends. The CDR3 runs to 12 residues. The CDR3 spells CASSTIQETQYF. The CDR3 DNA reads TGTGCCAGCAGCACCATACAAGAGACCCAGTACTTC.

This chain connects TRBV27 to TRBJ2-1, with 8 bases matching TRBD2. V lost 4 bases and J lost 6; bases outside the gene matches: 8. The CDR3 sequence is 15 residues long. The V gene's germline CDR1 is MNHEY and CDR2 SMNVEV (reference sequence). The CDR3 protein is CASSSEIGRANEQFF. The DNA of the CDR3 is TGTGCCAGCAGTTCGGAGATCGGGAGGGCCAATGAGCAGTTCTTC.